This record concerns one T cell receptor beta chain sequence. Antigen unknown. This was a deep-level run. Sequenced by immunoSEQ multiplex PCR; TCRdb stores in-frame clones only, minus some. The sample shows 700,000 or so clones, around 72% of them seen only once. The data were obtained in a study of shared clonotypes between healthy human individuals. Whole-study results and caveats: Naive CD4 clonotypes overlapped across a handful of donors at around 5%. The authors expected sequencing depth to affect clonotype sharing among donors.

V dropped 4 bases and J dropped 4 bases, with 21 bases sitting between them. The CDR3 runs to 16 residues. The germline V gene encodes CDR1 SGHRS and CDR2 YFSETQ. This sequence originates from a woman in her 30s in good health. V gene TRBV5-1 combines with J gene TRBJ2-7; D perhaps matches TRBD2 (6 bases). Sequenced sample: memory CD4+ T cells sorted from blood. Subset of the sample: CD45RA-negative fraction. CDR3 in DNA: TGCGCCAGCAGCCGGGGGAGTACCGGGACTGCTTACGAGCAGTACTTC. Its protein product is CASSRGSTGTAYEQYF.